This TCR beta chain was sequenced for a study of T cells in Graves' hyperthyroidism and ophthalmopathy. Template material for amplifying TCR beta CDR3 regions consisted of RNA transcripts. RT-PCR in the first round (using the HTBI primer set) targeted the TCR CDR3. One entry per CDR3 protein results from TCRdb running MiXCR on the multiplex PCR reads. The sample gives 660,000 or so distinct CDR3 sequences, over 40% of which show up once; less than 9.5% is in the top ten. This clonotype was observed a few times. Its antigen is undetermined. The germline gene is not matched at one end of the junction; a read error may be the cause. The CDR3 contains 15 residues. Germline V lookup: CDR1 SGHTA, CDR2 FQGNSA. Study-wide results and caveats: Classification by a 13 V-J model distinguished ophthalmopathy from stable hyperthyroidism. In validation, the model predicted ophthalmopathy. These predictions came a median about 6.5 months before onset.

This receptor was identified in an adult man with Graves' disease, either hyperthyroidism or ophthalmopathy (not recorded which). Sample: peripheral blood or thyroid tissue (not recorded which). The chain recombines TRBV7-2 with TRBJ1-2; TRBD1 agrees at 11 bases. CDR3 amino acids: CASSQTGQGAHGYTF. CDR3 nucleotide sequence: TGCGCCAGCAGCCAAACTGGACAGGGGGCGCATGGCTACACCTTC.